These 22 T cell receptor beta chains share one sample of origin, sequenced in a study of cytomegalovirus exposure and HLA in healthy donors. The PCR employed 60 Vbeta primers together with 13 Jbeta primers. Repertoires were generated with immunoSEQ multiplex PCR, while TCRdb's copy carries only in-frame clones and drops some. The repertoire holds 150,000 or so clones, around 77% seen once, with more than 0.8% in the top ten. Sequencing input: PBMCs. Receptors were obtained from a woman in her 40s in good health and CMV-seronegative.

This chain joins TRBV10-3 and TRBJ2-3; 10 nucleotides match TRBD2. The trim removed 8 bases at V and 6 bases at J, leaving 8 bases unmatched. This CDR3 comprises 14 residues. CDR1 is ENHRY and CDR2 is SYGVKD in the germline V gene. The CDR3 here is CAIRGSGRADTQYF. Here the CDR3 DNA reads TGTGCCATCCGAGGAAGCGGGAGGGCGGATACGCAGTATTTT.

The V gene is TRBV28, the J gene TRBJ1-2; 9 positions agree with TRBD1. With 10 bases clipped from V and 5 bases from J, the junction kept 8 bases outside the gene matches. This CDR3 has 13 amino acids. The germline V gene has CDR1 MDHEN and CDR2 SYDVKM. CDR3 sequence reads: CAITGGGGYGYTF. In DNA form, the CDR3 reads TGTGCCATCACAGGGGGCGGCGGGTATGGCTACACCTTC.

This chain joins TRBV9 and TRBJ1-3; 8 positions agree with TRBD1. Germline V gene lookup returns CDR1 SGDLS and CDR2 YYNGEE. V gave up 3 bases and J gave up 0 bases; unmatched junction bases: 8. The CDR3 totals 17 residues. The DNA of the CDR3 is TGTGCCAGCAGCGCTCGGGACAGGAGCCTCTCTGGAAACACCATATATTTT. Its translation is CASSARDRSLSGNTIYF.

The chain couples TRBV5-1 to TRBJ1-1, with D tentatively TRBD1 (6 bases). The CDR3 is made up of 17 amino acids. V gave up 4 bases and J gave up 1 base, with 20 bases separating them. The germline gives CDR1 SGHRS, CDR2 YFSETQ. Written as DNA, the CDR3 is TGCGCCAGCAGCCCGCGCCCCCCCAGGGGCTCGAACACTGAAGCTTTCTTT. The encoded protein is CASSPRPPRGSNTEAFF.

This chain connects TRBV25-1 to TRBJ1-2, with 9 bases lining up with TRBD1. The CDR3 consists of 16 residues. The germline V gene has CDR1 MGHDK and CDR2 SYGVNS. V dropped 6 bases and J dropped 4; count of bases not matched to a gene: 12. For the CDR3, the DNA is TGTGCCAGCAGCCCCCGGGACAGGGTAAGGGGCTATGGCTACACCTTC. Encoded protein: CASSPRDRVRGYGYTF.

V gene TRBV15 combines with J gene TRBJ2-3, with D possibly being TRBD1 (6 bases). The CDR3 sequence is 16 residues long. CDR1 and CDR2 (germline): LNHNV, YYDKDF (reference sequence). Trimming shortened V by 8 bases and J by 4 bases, and 22 bases separated the two germline ends. DNA for the CDR3: TGTGCCACCTCCGGCCGGGCGACAGGAAATGCAGATACGCAGTATTTT. The encoded protein is CATSGRATGNADTQYF.

The genes are TRBV19 and TRBJ2-5; no clear D gene. Germline V gene lookup returns CDR1 LNHDA and CDR2 SQIVND (reference sequence). Trimming shortened V by 6 bases and J by 4 bases, and 21 bases separated the two germline ends. This CDR3 is built from 16 residues. The CDR3 DNA reads as TGTGCCAGTAGGTCCCTAACGAACCTCCACGGAGAGACCCAGTACTTC. Protein product: CASRSLTNLHGETQYF.

The chain links TRBV5-1 to TRBJ2-7, with TRBD2 as a possible D gene (5 bases). The CDR3 is 14 residues long. V dropped 5 bases and J dropped 2 bases, with 14 bases sitting between them. Germline-derived CDR1 and CDR2 are SGHRS and YFSETQ. CDR3 residues: CASRVVSEAYEQYF. The CDR3 DNA reads as TGCGCCAGCAGGGTCGTTAGCGAAGCCTACGAGCAGTACTTC.

The rearrangement links TRBV19 to TRBJ2-7, with D tentatively TRBD1 (8 bases). Trimming took 6 bases from V and 2 from J, leaving 17 bases between them. Germline V gene sequence: CDR1 LNHDA, CDR2 SQIVND (reference sequence). This CDR3 contains 15 residues. The DNA of the CDR3 is TGTGCCAGTAGGACACAGGGGGGGGCAACCTACGAGCAGTACTTC. This gives the protein CASRTQGGATYEQYF.

The chain joins TRBV7-3 to TRBJ1-6, with a possible D match to TRBD1 (6 bases). This CDR3 has 15 residues. CDR1 and CDR2 (germline): SGHTA, FQGTGA. The germline V and J ends were trimmed by 4 bases and 3 bases, with 10 bases remaining between them. The CDR3 spells CASSSADSYNSPLHF. The CDR3 DNA reads TGTGCCAGCAGCTCAGCGGACAGCTATAATTCACCCCTCCACTTT.

The DNA of the CDR3 is TGTGCCAGCAGCTTTTTTGACACGAACACTGAAGCTTTCTTT. This gives the protein CASSFFDTNTEAFF. The chain links TRBV5-5 to TRBJ1-1, with D unclear. Trimming pared 2 bases from V and 1 base from J, leaving 9 bases between. CDR3 length: 14 residues. Germline values: CDR1 SGHKS, CDR2 YYEKEE (reference sequence).

The chain employs TRBV5-1 and TRBJ1-1; unclear D gene. The CDR3 has 14 amino acids. CDR1 and CDR2 from the germline V gene are SGHRS and YFSETQ. V was pared by 1 base and J by 1 base, with 8 bases between. The DNA for the CDR3 is TGCGCCAGCAGCTTGAGGCGGGGGAACACTGAAGCTTTCTTT. It translates to CASSLRRGNTEAFF.

The V and J genes are TRBV6-1 and TRBJ2-1, with D possibly matching TRBD1 (6 bases). Trimming left V 6 bases short and J 2 bases short, with 14 bases between. Germline V gene data show CDR1 as MNHNS and CDR2 as SASEGT. This CDR3 contains 15 residues. CDR3 region: CASSQGEGAYNEQFF. Here the CDR3 DNA reads TGTGCCAGCAGCCAGGGTGAGGGGGCCTACAATGAGCAGTTCTTC.

The rearrangement joins TRBV28 to TRBJ1-2; no reliable D call. CDR3 length: 11 residues. Germline V gene sequence: CDR1 MDHEN, CDR2 SYDVKM. V lost 7 bases and J 8 bases, leaving 11 bases between the germline ends. CDR3 nucleotide sequence: TGTGCCAGCACCCCCGGGGTCGGCTACACCTTC. Translation: CASTPGVGYTF.

In DNA form, the CDR3 reads TGTGCCACCAGCAGGGGTACAGGGGGCTCGAATGAGCAGTTCTTC. Translating gives CATSRGTGGSNEQFF. This chain uses TRBV15 with TRBJ2-1; 9 bases fit TRBD1. The CDR3 sequence is 15 residues long. Trimming cost V 3 bases and J 7 bases; bases outside gene matches: 7. Germline values: CDR1 LNHNV, CDR2 YYDKDF (reference sequence).

The chain couples TRBV18 to TRBJ1-2; the D gene is possibly TRBD1 (6 bases). The CDR3 loop spans 16 amino acids. The V gene lost 0 bases and the J gene lost 0 bases, with 11 bases spanning the gap. Germline V gives CDR1 KGHSH, CDR2 LQKENI. The CDR3 is CASSPPGGRTNYGYTF. The CDR3 DNA is TGTGCCAGCTCACCACCCGGGGGGCGGACTAACTATGGCTACACCTTC.

The genes are TRBV7-9 and TRBJ1-2; a possible D gene is TRBD1 (5 bases). CDR1 is SEHNR, CDR2 FQNEAQ, per germline (reference sequence). V shed 3 bases and J shed 7 bases, with 9 bases lying between them. This CDR3 is 12 amino acids long. CDR3 sequence reads: CASSFGGIGYTF. The CDR3 nucleotides read TGTGCCAGCAGCTTCGGGGGAATTGGCTACACCTTC.

This chain links TRBV28 with TRBJ2-1; 9 nucleotides agree with TRBD2. The germline V gene encodes CDR1 MDHEN and CDR2 SYDVKM. Germline trimming cut 2 bases from V and 1 base from J; bases unmatched to any gene: 3. The CDR3 consists of 16 residues. CDR3 amino acids: CASSLRAGGSYNEQFF. The DNA of the CDR3 is TGTGCCAGCAGTTTAAGAGCGGGAGGATCCTACAATGAGCAGTTCTTC.

The chain carries TRBV7-8 and TRBJ2-2; 13 bases line up with TRBD2. Germline trimming cut 5 bases from V and 2 bases from J; bases unmatched to any gene: 5. Germline V gene data show CDR1 as SGHVS and CDR2 as FQNEAQ. This CDR3 region has 17 residues. CDR3 amino acids: CASSRLAGGPNTGELFF. The CDR3 DNA reads as TGTGCCAGCAGCCGACTAGCGGGAGGACCAAACACCGGGGAGCTGTTTTTT. Based on the CDR3 plus reference TRBV7-8 and TRBJ2-2, the full variable domain is GAGVSQSPRYKVAKRGQDVALRCDPISGHVSLFWYQQALGQGPEFLTYFQNEAQLDKSGLPSDRFFAERPEGSVSTLKIQRTQQEDSAVYLCASSRLAGGPNTGELFFGEGSRLTVL.

The J gene is TRBJ1-2, the V gene TRBV28, with 7 bases aligning to TRBD1. The germline CDR1 and CDR2 sequences are MDHEN and SYDVKM. The J segment lost 1 base and the V segment lost 6 bases, leaving 8 bases of the junction unmatched. The CDR3 is 15 residues long. The CDR3 coding sequence is TGTGCCAGCAGCCAAGGGGACAGCCTTAACTATGGCTACACCTTC. Protein: CASSQGDSLNYGYTF.

The genes are TRBV28 and TRBJ2-7; D is undetermined. The CDR3 length is 12 residues. CDR1 and CDR2 (germline): MDHEN, SYDVKM. Trimming took off 6 bases at V and 2 bases at J, with 8 bases between the two ends. Here the CDR3 DNA reads TGTGCCAGCAGCCAGGTCCCCTACGAGCAGTACTTC. Translated: CASSQVPYEQYF. The full variable domain, in which reference TRBV28 and TRBJ2-7 provide the parts outside the CDR3, is DVKVTQSSRYLVKRTGEKVFLECVQDMDHENMFWYRQDPGLGLRLIYFSYDVKMKEKGDIPEGYSVSREKKERFSLILESASTNQTSMYLCASSQVPYEQYFGPGTRLTVT.

This clone was counted between two and nine times. Other nucleotide sequences in the sample specify the same CDR3. Here the CDR3 reads CASSLQGYEQYF. The DNA of the CDR3 is TGTGCCAGCAGTCTCCAGGGGTACGAGCAGTACTTC. V is TRBV7-9 and J is TRBJ2-7; D possibly corresponds to TRBD1 (6 bases). This CDR3 is built from 12 residues. Germline V gives CDR1 SEHNR, CDR2 FQNEAQ (reference sequence). The V end was cut by 6 bases, the J end by 4 bases, with 10 bases between.